Listed here is a single T cell receptor beta chain. Its antigen is not identified. Sample treatment: roughly nine-day PBMC culture with coronavirus spike peptide pools or control peptides (ViraFEST assay). The CDR3 runs to 14 residues. CDR1 is LNHDA, CDR2 SQIVND, per germline (reference sequence). V lost 5 bases and J lost 7, with 15 bases in between. At the Johns Hopkins FTIC core, DNA taken from cultured CD4+ T cells was sequenced by way of the Oncomine TCR Beta short-read assay. TCRdb itself ran the PCR reads through MiXCR, one entry per CDR3 protein. The sample has about 13,000 distinct CDR3 sequences; roughly 60% are singletons. This sample was taken from a study of vaccination and CD4 T cells after COVID-19.

The gene calls are TRBV19 and TRBJ2-1, with a weak D call TRBD2 (5 bases). The receptor's source is a human donor who had recovered from COVID-19. Sequencing was performed on CD4+ T cells from blood, cultured in vitro. This chain's CDR3 is CASSRFDRGNEQFF. The CDR3 DNA is TGTGCCAGTAGTCGTTTCGACCGGGGAAATGAGCAGTTCTTC.